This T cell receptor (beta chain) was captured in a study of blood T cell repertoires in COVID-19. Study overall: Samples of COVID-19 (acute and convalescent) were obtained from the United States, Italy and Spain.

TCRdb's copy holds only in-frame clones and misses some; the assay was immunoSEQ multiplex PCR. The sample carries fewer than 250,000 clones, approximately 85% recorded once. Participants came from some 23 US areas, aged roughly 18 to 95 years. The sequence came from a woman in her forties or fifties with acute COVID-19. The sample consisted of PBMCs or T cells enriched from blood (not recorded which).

The CDR3 coding sequence is TGTGCCAGCAGTTACTCAAAAATAGATTTCGAGCAGTACTTC. Encoded protein: CASSYSKIDFEQYF. The V gene is TRBV6-6, the J gene TRBJ2-7, with unresolved D. From germline, CDR1 is MNHNY and CDR2 SVGAGI (reference sequence). The CDR3 contains 14 residues. V was trimmed by 0 bases and J by 6 bases, leaving 12 bases between them.